This T cell receptor (beta chain) was profiled in a study of cytomegalovirus exposure and HLA in healthy donors. Study background: There were around 390 genotyped donors. Of these, 75% to 90% fell in the genetic ancestry cluster associated with self-reported Caucasian donors.

Worth noting for this clone: The antigen is unknown.

Study-level results: Judged likely to be a sequencing artifact was a cluster of highly shared sequence variants.

In nominal health when sampled, donors likely had unrecorded immune exposures nonetheless. The PCR made use of 60 Vbeta and 13 Jbeta primers. Assay used: immunoSEQ multiplex PCR; TCRdb lists only in-frame clones, some missing. The sample yields around 200,000 clones, 70% to 85% seen once. This TCR came from a woman aged 25 to 45 in good health and CMV-seropositive. Input material: PBMCs.

This CDR3 is CASRRGGLGYGYTF. The CDR3 DNA is TGTGCCAGCAGACGAGGGGGCTTGGGCTATGGCTACACCTTC. The gene calls are TRBV6-5 and TRBJ1-2; 7 positions match TRBD1. The germline gives CDR1 MNHEY, CDR2 SVGAGI. The CDR3 sequence is 14 residues long. V lost 6 bases to trimming and J lost 4 bases; unmatched junction nucleotides: 8.